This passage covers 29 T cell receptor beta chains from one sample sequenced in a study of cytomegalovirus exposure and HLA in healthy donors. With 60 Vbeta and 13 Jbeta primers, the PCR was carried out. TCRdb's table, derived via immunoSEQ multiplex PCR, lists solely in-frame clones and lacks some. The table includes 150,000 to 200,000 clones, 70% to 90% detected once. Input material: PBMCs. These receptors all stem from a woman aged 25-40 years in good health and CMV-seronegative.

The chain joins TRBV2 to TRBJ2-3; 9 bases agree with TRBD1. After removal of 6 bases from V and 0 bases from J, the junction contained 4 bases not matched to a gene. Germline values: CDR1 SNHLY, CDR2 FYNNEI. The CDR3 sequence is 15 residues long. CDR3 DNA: TGTGCCAGCAGCTCCGGGACAGGGAGCACAGATACGCAGTATTTT. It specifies CASSSGTGSTDTQYF.

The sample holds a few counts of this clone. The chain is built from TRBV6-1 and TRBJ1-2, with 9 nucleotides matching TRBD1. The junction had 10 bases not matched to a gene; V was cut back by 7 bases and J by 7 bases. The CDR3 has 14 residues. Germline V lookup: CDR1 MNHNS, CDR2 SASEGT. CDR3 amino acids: CASTPRTGEFGYTF. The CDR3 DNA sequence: TGTGCCAGCACCCCCAGGACAGGGGAGTTTGGCTACACCTTC.

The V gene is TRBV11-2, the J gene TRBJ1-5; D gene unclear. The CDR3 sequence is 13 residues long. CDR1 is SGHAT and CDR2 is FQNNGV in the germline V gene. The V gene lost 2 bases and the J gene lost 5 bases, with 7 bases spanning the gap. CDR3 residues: CASSLLEDQPQHF. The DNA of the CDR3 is TGTGCCAGCAGCTTATTAGAGGATCAGCCCCAGCATTTT.

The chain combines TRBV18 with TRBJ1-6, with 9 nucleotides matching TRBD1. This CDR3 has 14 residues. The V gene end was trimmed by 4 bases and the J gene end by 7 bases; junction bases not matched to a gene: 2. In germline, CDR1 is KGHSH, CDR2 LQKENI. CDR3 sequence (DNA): TGTGCCAGCTCACGGGACAGGGAAAATTCACCCCTCCACTTT. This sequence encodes CASSRDRENSPLHF.

CDR3 coding DNA: TGTGCCTGGAGCCCAGGGAACACTGAAGCTTTCTTT. Amino acid sequence: CAWSPGNTEAFF. This chain uses TRBV30 with TRBJ1-1; no reliable D call. The length of the CDR3 is 12 residues. Germline-derived CDR1 and CDR2 are GTSNPN and SVGIG (reference sequence). The ends were cut back, 3 bases at V and 1 base at J, with 6 bases in the middle.

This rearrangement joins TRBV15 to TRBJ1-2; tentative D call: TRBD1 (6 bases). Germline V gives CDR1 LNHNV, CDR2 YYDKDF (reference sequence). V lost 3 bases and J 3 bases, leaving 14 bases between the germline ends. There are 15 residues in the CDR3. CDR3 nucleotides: TGTGCCACCAGCAGGGGGTCGGACAGCTACTATGGCTACACCTTC. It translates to CATSRGSDSYYGYTF.

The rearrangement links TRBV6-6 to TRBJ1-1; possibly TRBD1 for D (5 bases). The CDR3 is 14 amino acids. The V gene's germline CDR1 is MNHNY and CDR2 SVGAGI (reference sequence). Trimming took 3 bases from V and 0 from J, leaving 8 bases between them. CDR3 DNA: TGTGCCAGCAGTTATACGACAGTGAACACTGAAGCTTTCTTT. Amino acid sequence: CASSYTTVNTEAFF.

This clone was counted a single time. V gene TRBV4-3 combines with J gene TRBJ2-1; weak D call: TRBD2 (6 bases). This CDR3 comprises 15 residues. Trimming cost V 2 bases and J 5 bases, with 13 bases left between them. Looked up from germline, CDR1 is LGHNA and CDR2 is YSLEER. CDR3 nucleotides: TGCGCCAGCAGCCAACTCGGGACTTCGAACAATGAGCAGTTCTTC. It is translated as CASSQLGTSNNEQFF.

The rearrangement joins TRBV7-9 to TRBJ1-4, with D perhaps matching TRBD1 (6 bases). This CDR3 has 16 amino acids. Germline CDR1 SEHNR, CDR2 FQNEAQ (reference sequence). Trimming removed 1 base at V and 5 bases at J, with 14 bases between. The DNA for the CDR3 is TGTGCCAGCAGCTTAGTTGCAGGGGCACTCAATGAAAAACTGTTTTTT. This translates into CASSLVAGALNEKLFF.

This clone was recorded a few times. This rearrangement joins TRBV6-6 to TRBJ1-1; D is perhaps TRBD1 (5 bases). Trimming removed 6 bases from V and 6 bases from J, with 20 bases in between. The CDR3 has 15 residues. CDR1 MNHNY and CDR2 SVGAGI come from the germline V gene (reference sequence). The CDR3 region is CASSLGGPIASEAFF. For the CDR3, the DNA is TGTGCCAGCAGCCTCGGGGGTCCGATCGCCTCTGAAGCTTTCTTT.

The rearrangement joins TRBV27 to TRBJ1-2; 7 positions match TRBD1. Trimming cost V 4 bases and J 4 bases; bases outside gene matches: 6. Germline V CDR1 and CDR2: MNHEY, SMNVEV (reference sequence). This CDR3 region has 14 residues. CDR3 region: CASSSLGTVYGYTF. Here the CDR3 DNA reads TGTGCCAGCAGTTCGCTCGGGACAGTCTATGGCTACACCTTC.

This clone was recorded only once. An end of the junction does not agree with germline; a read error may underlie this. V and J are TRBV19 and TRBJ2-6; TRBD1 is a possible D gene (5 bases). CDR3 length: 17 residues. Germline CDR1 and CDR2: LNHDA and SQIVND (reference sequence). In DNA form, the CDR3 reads TGTGCCAGCCAAGTTGGGATAACATTCTCTGGGGCCAACGGCCTGACTTTC. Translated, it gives CASQVGITFSGANGLTF.

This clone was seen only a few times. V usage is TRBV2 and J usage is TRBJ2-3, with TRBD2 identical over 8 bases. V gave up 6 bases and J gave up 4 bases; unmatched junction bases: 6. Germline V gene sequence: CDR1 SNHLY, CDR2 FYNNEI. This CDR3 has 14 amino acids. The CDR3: CASRRVAGSDTQYF. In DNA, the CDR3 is TGTGCCAGCAGGAGGGTAGCGGGATCAGATACGCAGTATTTT.

DNA of the CDR3: TGTGCCAGCAGGAACCAGGGAAGGGGTTGGGAGCAGTACTTC. This gives the protein CASRNQGRGWEQYF. The rearrangement uses TRBV28 and TRBJ2-7; D perhaps matches TRBD1 (5 bases). Germline V gives CDR1 MDHEN, CDR2 SYDVKM. The CDR3 extends over 14 amino acids. Trimming took 6 bases from V and 7 from J, leaving 19 bases between them.

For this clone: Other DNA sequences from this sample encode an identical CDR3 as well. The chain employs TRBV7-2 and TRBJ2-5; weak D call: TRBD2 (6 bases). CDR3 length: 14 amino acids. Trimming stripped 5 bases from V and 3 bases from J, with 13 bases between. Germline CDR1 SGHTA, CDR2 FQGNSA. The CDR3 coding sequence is TGTGCCAGCAGCGTTAGCGGAGCGGAAGAGACCCAGTACTTC. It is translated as CASSVSGAEETQYF.

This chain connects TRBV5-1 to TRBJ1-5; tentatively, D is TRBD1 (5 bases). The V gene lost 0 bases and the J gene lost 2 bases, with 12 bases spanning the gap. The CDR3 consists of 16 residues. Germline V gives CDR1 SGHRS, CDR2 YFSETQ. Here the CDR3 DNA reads TGCGCCAGCAGCTTGGGATCGGGGGAAGGCAATCAGCCCCAGCATTTT. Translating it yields CASSLGSGEGNQPQHF. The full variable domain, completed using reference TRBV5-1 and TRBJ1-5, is KAGVTQTPRYLIKTRGQQVTLSCSPISGHRSVSWYQQTPGQGLQFLFEYFSETQRNKGNFPGRFSGRQFSNSRSEMNVSTLELGDSALYLCASSLGSGEGNQPQHFGDGTRLSIL.

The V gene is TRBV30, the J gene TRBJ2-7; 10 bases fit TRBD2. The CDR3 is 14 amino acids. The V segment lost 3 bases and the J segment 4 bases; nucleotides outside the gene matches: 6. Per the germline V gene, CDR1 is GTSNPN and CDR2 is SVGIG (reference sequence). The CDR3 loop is CAWRRPSGRYEQYF. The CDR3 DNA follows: TGTGCCTGGAGGAGGCCTAGCGGGAGATACGAGCAGTACTTC. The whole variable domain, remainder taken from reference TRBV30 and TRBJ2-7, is SQTIHQWPATLVQPVGSPLSLECTVEGTSNPNLYWYRQAAGRGLQLLFYSVGIGQISSEVPQNLSASRPQDRQFILSSKKLLLSDSGFYLCAWRRPSGRYEQYFGPGTRLTVT.

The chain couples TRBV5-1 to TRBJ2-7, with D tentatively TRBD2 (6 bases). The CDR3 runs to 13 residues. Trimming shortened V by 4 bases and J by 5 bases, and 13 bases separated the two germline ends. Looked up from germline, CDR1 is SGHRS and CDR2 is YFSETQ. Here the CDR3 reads CASSGGRENEQYF. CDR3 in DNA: TGCGCCAGCAGCGGGGGACGGGAGAACGAGCAGTACTTC.

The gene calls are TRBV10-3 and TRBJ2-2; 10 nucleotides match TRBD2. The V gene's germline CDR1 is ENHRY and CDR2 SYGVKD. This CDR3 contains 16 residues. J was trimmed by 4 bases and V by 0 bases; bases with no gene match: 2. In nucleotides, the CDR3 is TGTGCCATCAGTGAGTCGCCTAGCGGGGGCACCGGGGAGCTGTTTTTT. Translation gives CAISESPSGGTGELFF.

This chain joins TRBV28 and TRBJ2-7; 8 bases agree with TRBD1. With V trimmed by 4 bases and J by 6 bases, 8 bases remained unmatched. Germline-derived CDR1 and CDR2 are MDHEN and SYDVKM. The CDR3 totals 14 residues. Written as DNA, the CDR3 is TGTGCCAGCAGTTCATCGACAGGGGCGCGCGAGCAGTACTTC. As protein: CASSSSTGAREQYF.

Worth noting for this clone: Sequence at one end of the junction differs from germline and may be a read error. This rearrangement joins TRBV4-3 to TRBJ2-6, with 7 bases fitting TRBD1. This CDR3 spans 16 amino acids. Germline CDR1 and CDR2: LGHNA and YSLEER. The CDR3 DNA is TGCGCCAGCAGCCGCCATACAGGGGCTGGGGCCAACGGCCTGACTTTC. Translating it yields CASSRHTGAGANGLTF.

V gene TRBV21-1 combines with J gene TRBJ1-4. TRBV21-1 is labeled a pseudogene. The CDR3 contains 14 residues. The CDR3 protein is CASSKGGEGEKLFF. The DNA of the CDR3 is TGTGCCAGCAGCAAAGGAGGGGAGGGTGAAAAACTGTTTTTT.

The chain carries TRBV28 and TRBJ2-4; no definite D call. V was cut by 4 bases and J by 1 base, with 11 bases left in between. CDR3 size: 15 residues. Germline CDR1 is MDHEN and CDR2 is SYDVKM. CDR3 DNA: TGTGCCAGCAGTTCCCCCCCTCGGGCCAAAAACATTCAGTACTTC. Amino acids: CASSSPPRAKNIQYF. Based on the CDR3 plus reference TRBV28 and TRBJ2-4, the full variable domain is DVKVTQSSRYLVKRTGEKVFLECVQDMDHENMFWYRQDPGLGLRLIYFSYDVKMKEKGDIPEGYSVSREKKERFSLILESASTNQTSMYLCASSSPPRAKNIQYFGAGTRLSVL.

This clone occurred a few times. CDR3 sequence (DNA): TGTGCCAGCAGCTTAGCTCCAAGCGGGCGCACAGATACGCAGTATTTT. Translated: CASSLAPSGRTDTQYF. The chain recombines TRBV7-8 with TRBJ2-3, with TRBD2 as a possible D gene (6 bases). The CDR3 loop spans 16 amino acids. Trimming pared 0 bases from V and 1 base from J, leaving 11 bases between. The germline V gene has CDR1 SGHVS and CDR2 FQNEAQ.

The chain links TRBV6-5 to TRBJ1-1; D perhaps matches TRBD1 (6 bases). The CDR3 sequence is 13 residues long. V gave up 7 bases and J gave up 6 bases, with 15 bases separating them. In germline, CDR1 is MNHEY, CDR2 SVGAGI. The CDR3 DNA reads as TGTGCCAGCACCCGAACAGGGATATCTGAAGCTTTCTTT. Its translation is CASTRTGISEAFF.

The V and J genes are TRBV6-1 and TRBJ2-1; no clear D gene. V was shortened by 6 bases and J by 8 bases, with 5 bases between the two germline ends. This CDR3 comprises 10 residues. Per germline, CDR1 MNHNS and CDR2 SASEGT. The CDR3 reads CASSGDEQFF. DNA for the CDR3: TGTGCCAGCAGCGGAGATGAGCAGTTCTTC.

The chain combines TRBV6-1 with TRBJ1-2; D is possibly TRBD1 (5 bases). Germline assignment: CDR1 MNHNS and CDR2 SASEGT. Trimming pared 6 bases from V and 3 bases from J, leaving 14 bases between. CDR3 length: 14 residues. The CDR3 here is CASRPAREDYGYTF. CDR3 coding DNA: TGTGCCAGCAGACCCGCCAGGGAAGACTATGGCTACACCTTC.

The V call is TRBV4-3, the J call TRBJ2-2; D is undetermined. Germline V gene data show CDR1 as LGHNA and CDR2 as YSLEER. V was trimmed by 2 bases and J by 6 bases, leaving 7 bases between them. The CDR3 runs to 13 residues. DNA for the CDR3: TGCGCCAGCAGCCAACGGGTTCCCGGGGAGCTGTTTTTT. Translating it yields CASSQRVPGELFF.

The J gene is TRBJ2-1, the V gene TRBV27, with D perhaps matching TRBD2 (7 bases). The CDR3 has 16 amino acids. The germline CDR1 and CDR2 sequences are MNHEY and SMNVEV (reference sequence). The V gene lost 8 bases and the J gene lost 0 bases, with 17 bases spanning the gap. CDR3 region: CASRRGGLSSYNEQFF. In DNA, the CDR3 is TGTGCCAGCCGTAGGGGGGGCCTGAGCTCCTACAATGAGCAGTTCTTC.